This T cell receptor (beta chain) was profiled in a study of early T cells in non-severe SARS-CoV-2 infection. Study results and limitations: Missing private and CD4 specificities, VDJdb matching favored anti-spike CD8 responses.

TCRdb independently ran MiXCR on the 5' RACE reads; one entry per CDR3 protein. Found here are tens of thousands of distinct CDR3 sequences, under 5.5% of them singletons; the top ten hold 5.5% to 7%. There are many counts of this clonotype. Its antigen is not identified. A junction end diverges from the germline sequence, so it may reflect a read error. The specimen comprised whole blood, sampled at baseline. This sequence was found in an adult who was a healthcare worker with PCR-confirmed SARS-CoV-2 infection or an uninfected control (not recorded which).

The chain's CDR3 is CASSPWTGGSENTIYF. The DNA of the CDR3 is TGTGCCAGCAGTCCGTGGACAGGTGGCTCTGAAAACACCATATATTTT. The chain has TRBV12-3 or TRBV12-4 and TRBJ1-3; 7 bases map to TRBD1. CDR3 size: 16 residues.